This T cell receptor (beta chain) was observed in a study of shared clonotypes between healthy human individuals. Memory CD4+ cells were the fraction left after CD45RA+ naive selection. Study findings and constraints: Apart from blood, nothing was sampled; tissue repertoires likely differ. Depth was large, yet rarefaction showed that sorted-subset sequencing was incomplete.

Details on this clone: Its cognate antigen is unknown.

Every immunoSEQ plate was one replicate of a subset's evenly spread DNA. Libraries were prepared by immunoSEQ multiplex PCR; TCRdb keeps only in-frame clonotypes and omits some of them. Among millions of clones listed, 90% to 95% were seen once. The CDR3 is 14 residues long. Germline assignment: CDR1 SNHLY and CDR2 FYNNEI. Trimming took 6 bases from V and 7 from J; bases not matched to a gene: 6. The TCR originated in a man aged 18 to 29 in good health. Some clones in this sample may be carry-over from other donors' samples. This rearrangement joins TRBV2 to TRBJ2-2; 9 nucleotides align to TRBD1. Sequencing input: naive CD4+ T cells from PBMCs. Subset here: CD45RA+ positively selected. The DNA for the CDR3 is TGTGCCAGCAGCCAAGACAGGGGGAACGGGGAGCTGTTTTTT. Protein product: CASSQDRGNGELFF.